This TCR beta chain emerged from a study of blood T cell repertoires in COVID-19. Looking at the study overall: Italy, Spain and the United States were the sources of the convalescent and acute COVID-19 samples. T cells, B-cell-depleted T cells, or PBMCs provided the cDNA or gDNA that served as material.

In the original processing: Estimation of nucleated cell counts relied on the amplification of reference gene primers. This table comes from immunoSEQ multiplex PCR, and its TCRdb copy is limited to in-frame clones, with some not included. The DNA was the basis for D and trimming; V, J and clone size are from that table. The table records about 160,000 clones, around four fifths of them present only once. This clone was picked up one time. Looked up from germline, CDR1 is LNHDA and CDR2 is SQIVND (reference sequence). V lost 1 base, J lost 1 base, and 7 bases lay in between. The CDR3 totals 14 residues.

J is TRBJ1-1 and V is TRBV19; D remains ambiguous. The specimen was peripheral blood. This TCR came from a woman older than 75 with acute or convalescent COVID-19. The CDR3 coding sequence is TGTGCCAGTAGTATAGGAGGAGGGAACACTGAAGCTTTCTTT. Its translation is CASSIGGGNTEAFF.